The source of this T cell receptor (beta chain) is a study of molecular identifiers for immune sequencing clone quantification. Background on the study: Replicates split RNA from around 20,000 or 99,000 naive CD8 cells five ways, and the researchers sequenced four portions.

Study-wide points: Clones above 20 RNA copies held over 97% of effector molecules, under 1% in naive cells. Detection of one spiked Jurkat cell's TCR RNA reportedly worked in 1 million or so naive cells.

Each CDR3 protein is one row after TCRdb ran MiXCR on the PCR reads. This sample has around 320,000 distinct CDR3 sequences, with roughly a quarter found just once. Trimming took 5 bases from V and 4 from J, leaving 14 bases between them. Germline V gene sequence: CDR1 MNHEY, CDR2 SVGEGT. The CDR3 has 14 amino acids. This clonotype was seen repeatedly, ten times or more. Its antigen remains unknown. Sorting was used to obtain naive CD8 T cells (CD8+CD4-CCR7+CD45RA+). The source material was naive CD8+ T cells from blood, with Jurkat cell RNA spiked in. The subset is: FACS-sorted CD8+CD4-CCR7+CD45RA+ naive T cells. The chain is built from TRBV6-2 or TRBV6-3 and TRBJ1-1, with D possibly matching TRBD1 (5 bases). The sequence was obtained from a human donor in good health. Some libraries in this study had Jurkat cell RNA spiked in. Written as DNA, the CDR3 is TGTGCCAGCAGTCCGGCGGGGGGAGGCACTGAAGCTTTCTTT. It codes for CASSPAGGGTEAFF.